This T cell receptor beta chain was captured by sequencing in a study of T cell responses to AZD1222 COVID-19 vaccine. Germline CDR1 is SGDLS and CDR2 is YYNGEE. The J segment lost 5 bases and the V segment lost 0 bases, leaving 6 bases of the junction unmatched. The CDR3 is made up of 16 amino acids. General study points: Researchers report vaccine-associated CD4 TCRs spanning spike, with dominance at 160-218 and 743-854. Donor demographics were predominantly white British with a female majority; clonal diversity may be underestimated. There were repertoire samples only from the period after the peak T cell response.

Libraries were prepared by immunoSEQ multiplex PCR; TCRdb keeps only in-frame clonotypes and omits some of them. The table has approximately 160,000 clones, 88% seen once. A remark on this clone: What it binds is not known.

The sequence was obtained from an adult in good health. The sample in question was peripheral blood, obtained on day 0 of MenACWY control vaccination. J is TRBJ2-3 and V is TRBV9, with 10 bases identical to TRBD2. The chain's CDR3 is CASSVDAAGGEDTQYF. CDR3 nucleotides: TGTGCCAGCAGCGTAGACGCAGCGGGAGGGGAAGATACGCAGTATTTT.